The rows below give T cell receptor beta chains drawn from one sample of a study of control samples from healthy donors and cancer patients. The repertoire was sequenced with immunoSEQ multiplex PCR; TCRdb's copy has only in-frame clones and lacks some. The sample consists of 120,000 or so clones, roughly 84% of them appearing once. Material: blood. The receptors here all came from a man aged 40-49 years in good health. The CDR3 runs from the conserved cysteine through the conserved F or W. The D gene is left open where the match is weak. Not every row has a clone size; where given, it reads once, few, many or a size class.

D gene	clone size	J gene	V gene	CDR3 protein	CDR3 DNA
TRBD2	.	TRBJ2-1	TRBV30	CAWSSKRGGYNEQFF	TGTGCCTGGAGTTCTAAGCGGGGGGGGTACAATGAGCAGTTCTTC
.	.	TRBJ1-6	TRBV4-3	CASSQDPGSPLHF	TGCGCCAGCAGCCAAGATCCTGGTTCACCCCTCCACTTT
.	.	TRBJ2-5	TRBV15	CATSRDRRHQETQYF	TGTGCCACCAGCAGGGACAGACGCCACCAAGAGACCCAGTACTTC
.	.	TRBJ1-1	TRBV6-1	CASYQGRNTEAFF	TGTGCCAGCTACCAGGGAAGGAACACTGAAGCTTTCTTT
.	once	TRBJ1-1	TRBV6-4	CASSDSAGNTEAFF	TGTGCCAGCAGTGACTCAGCAGGGAACACTGAAGCTTTCTTT
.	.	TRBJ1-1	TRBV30	CAWSKDWLTEAFF	TGTGCCTGGAGTAAGGATTGGCTTACTGAAGCTTTCTTT
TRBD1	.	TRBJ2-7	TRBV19	CASSIPTGGNDEQYF	TGTGCCAGTAGTATCCCGACAGGGGGCAACGACGAGCAGTACTTC
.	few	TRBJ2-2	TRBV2	CASKRDMAGELFF	TGTGCCAGCAAGCGGGACATGGCCGGGGAGCTGTTTTTT
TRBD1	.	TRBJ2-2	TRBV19	CASRTGLTGELFF	TGTGCCAGTAGGACAGGGTTAACCGGGGAGCTGTTTTTT
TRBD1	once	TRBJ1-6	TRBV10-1	CASSESVGQGYNSPLHF	TGCGCCAGCAGTGAGTCGGTGGGACAGGGGTATAATTCACCCCTCCACTTT
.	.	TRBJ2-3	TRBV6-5	CASSYSRSGTDTQYF	TGTGCCAGCAGTTACTCGAGAAGTGGGACAGATACGCAGTATTTT
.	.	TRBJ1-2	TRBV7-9	CASINRDYGYTF	TGTGCCAGCATCAACAGGGACTATGGCTACACCTTC
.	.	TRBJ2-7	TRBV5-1	CASSLDRPHKAYEQYF	TGCGCCAGCAGCTTGGATAGGCCCCACAAGGCCTACGAGCAGTACTTC
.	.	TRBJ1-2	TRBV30	CAWSAVFNYGYTF	TGTGCCTGGTCGGCCGTATTTAACTATGGCTACACCTTC
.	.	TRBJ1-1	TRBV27	CASKITSVNTEAFF	TGTGCCAGCAAAATTACCAGCGTGAACACTGAAGCTTTCTTT
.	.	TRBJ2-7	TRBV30	CAWSQEGTNEQYF	TGTGCCTGGAGCCAGGAGGGAACGAACGAGCAGTACTTC